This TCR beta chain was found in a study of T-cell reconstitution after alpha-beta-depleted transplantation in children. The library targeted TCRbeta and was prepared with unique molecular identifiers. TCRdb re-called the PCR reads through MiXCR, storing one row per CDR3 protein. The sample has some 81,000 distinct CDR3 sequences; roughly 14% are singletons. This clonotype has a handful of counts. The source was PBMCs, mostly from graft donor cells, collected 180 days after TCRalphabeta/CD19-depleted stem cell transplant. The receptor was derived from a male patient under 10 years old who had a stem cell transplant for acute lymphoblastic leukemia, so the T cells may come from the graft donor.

CDR3 sequence (DNA): TGTGCCAGCAGCACGAGCGGGAGCACCGGGGAGCTGTTTTTT. Residues: CASSTSGSTGELFF. The chain recombines TRBV9 with TRBJ2-2, with TRBD2 identical over 8 bases. The CDR3 has 14 amino acids. Germline CDR1 and CDR2: SGDLS and YYNGEE. With 4 bases clipped from V and 4 bases from J, the junction kept 3 bases outside the gene matches. Full variable domain (missing parts from reference TRBV9 and TRBJ2-2): DSGVTQTPKHLITATGQRVTLRCSPRSGDLSVYWYQQSLDQGLQFLIQYYNGEERAKGNILERFSAQQFPDLHSELNLSSLELGDSALYFCASSTSGSTGELFFGEGSRLTVL.